Each of the 3 T cell receptor beta chains below was sequenced from the same sample in a study of identical twins. TCRdb redid the calling of the 5' RACE reads with MiXCR, one entry per CDR3 protein. The sample lists more than 1.5 million distinct CDR3 sequences, under 35% occurring once. Material for sequencing was cord blood. The receptors originated from a newborn girl in good health.

The genes are TRBV25-1 and TRBJ2-5, with 9 bases matching TRBD2. CDR3 length: 13 amino acids. Germline CDR1 MGHDK, CDR2 SYGVNS. The junction had 8 bases not matched to a gene; V was cut back by 4 bases and J by 11 bases. The chain's CDR3 is CASSVAGGREQYF. The CDR3 DNA follows: TGTGCCAGCAGTGTTGCGGGGGGGAGGGAGCAGTACTTC.

This clonotype was found a few times. V and J are TRBV25-1 and TRBJ1-1; a possible D gene is TRBD1 (6 bases). The CDR3 has 14 amino acids. The V gene lost 5 bases and the J gene lost 1 base, with 11 bases spanning the gap. Germline V gene data show CDR1 as MGHDK and CDR2 as SYGVNS. The CDR3 spells CASSSGDANTEAFF. In DNA, the CDR3 is TGTGCCAGCAGTTCAGGGGATGCGAACACTGAAGCTTTCTTT.

This clonotype was counted a single time. The chain recombines TRBV11-2 with TRBJ1-2, with TRBD1 as a possible D gene (5 bases). Between the trimmed V and J ends, which lost 5 bases and 5 bases, there was a span of 21 bases. The CDR3 consists of 16 residues. In germline, CDR1 is SGHAT, CDR2 FQNNGV. Here the CDR3 reads CASSPEAGWGIYGYTF. CDR3 DNA sequence: TGTGCCAGCAGCCCAGAGGCAGGGTGGGGGATTTATGGCTACACCTTC. The full variable domain, with the rest looked up from reference TRBV11-2 and TRBJ1-2, is EAGVAQSPRYKIIEKRQSVAFWCNPISGHATLYWYQQILGQGPKLLIQFQNNGVVDDSQLPKDRFSAERLKGVDSTLKIQPAKLEDSAVYLCASSPEAGWGIYGYTFGSGTRLTVV.